The T cell receptor (beta chain) described here comes from a study of tumor-infiltrating lymphocytes in primary liver carcinoma. The wider study: Stage T1-T3 N0M0 and a size of roughly 4 to 10 cm characterized the tumors.

Turning to this clonotype: A much larger clone differs by one base, so this may be a read error.

Production of TCR beta cDNA used around 500 ng total RNA together with a constant-region primer. Researchers made the TCR beta libraries by running three nested multiplex PCR rounds with slightly modified ARM-PCR. The first two PCR rounds used TRBV1-TRBV30 forward primers with a C-beta reverse primer, roughly 10 cycles each. TCRdb independently ran MiXCR on the multiplex PCR reads; one entry per CDR3 protein. The repertoire holds 95,000 to 150,000 distinct CDR3 sequences, around two thirds seen once, with approximately 9.9% in the top ten. It was from roughly 20-30 mg of unsorted bulk tissue that RNA and DNA were co-extracted. Patients in the cohort were treatment-naive and living with chronic HBV infection. Germline values: CDR1 MNHEY, CDR2 SVGEGT. Trimming took off 6 bases at V and 3 bases at J, with 15 bases between the two ends. CDR3 length: 16 amino acids.

This TCR derives from a woman aged 55-69 years with primary liver carcinoma and hepatitis B virus infection. The V call is TRBV6-2 or TRBV6-3, the J call TRBJ2-6; D is ambiguous. The specimen was liver tumor tissue from sampling region 1. Subset denoted: tumor region T1, superior pole. The CDR3 coding sequence is TGTGCCAGCAGCCGACGAGGAAGCTATGGGGCCAACGTCCTGACTTTC. Translating it yields CASSRRGSYGANVLTF.